Listed here are 24 T cell receptor beta chains from one sample, sequenced in a study of beta chain features in type 1 diabetes (dated by TCRdb to the late 2010s). The library relied on the immunoSEQ multiplex PCR assay. The High Capacity cDNA Reverse Transcription Kit was used to reverse transcribe all of the isolated RNA, meaning that expressed TCRB transcripts were what got sequenced. Entries here come from immuneACCESS through TCRdb and include only in-frame sequences with V and J called. Some clones fail to appear in such tables; in the studies checked, an unresolved V gene covers under half of the shortfall, and the cause of the remainder is unknown. The table for this sample lists 500,000 to 650,000 clones; over 10% of them were counted only once. The ten biggest clones cover roughly 0.11% of the sample. The antigens for these receptors are not known. The research as a whole found: Type 1 diabetes patients showed a moderate but significant shortening of TCRB CDR3 length in all four CD4+ subsets.

Sample: naive CD4+ T cells from blood. The cell subset or site label for this specimen denotes: true naive CD4+ T cells. The receptor source for this set is a man under 40 with type 1 diabetes.

The gene calls are TRBV7-9 and TRBJ1-3; D remains unclear. Trimming shortened V by 2 bases and J by 0 bases, and 8 bases separated the two germline ends. Germline CDR1 is SEHNR and CDR2 is FQNEAQ (reference sequence). The length of the CDR3 is 15 residues. This CDR3 reads CASSLFESSGNTIYF. In DNA, the CDR3 is TGTGCCAGCAGCTTATTCGAGAGCTCTGGAAACACCATATATTTT. The full variable domain, in which reference TRBV7-9 and TRBJ1-3 provide the parts outside the CDR3, is DTGVSQNPRHKITKRGQNVTFRCDPISEHNRLYWYRQTLGQGPEFLTYFQNEAQLEKSRLLSDRFSAERPKGSFSTLEIQRTEQGDSAMYLCASSLFESSGNTIYFGEGSWLTVV.

CDR3 loop: CASSQDPAGAGEKLFF. For the CDR3, the DNA is TGCGCCAGCAGCCAAGATCCGGCAGGGGCGGGGGAAAAACTGTTTTTT. V and J are TRBV4-3 and TRBJ1-4; tentative D call: TRBD1 (6 bases). CDR3 length: 16 residues. V was clipped by 0 bases and J by 8 bases, with 16 bases between them. CDR1 and CDR2 (germline): LGHNA, YSLEER.

This rearrangement joins TRBV5-6 to TRBJ2-1; 10 positions agree with TRBD2. The germline V gene encodes CDR1 SGHDT and CDR2 YYEEEE. This CDR3 spans 16 amino acids. Trimming took 0 bases from V and 4 from J; bases not matched to a gene: 4. CDR3 nucleotide sequence: TGTGCCAGCAGCTTGGGTGGACTAGCGGCTTACAATGAGCAGTTCTTC. It yields the protein CASSLGGLAAYNEQFF.

The sample holds a few counts of this clone. This chain connects TRBV18 to TRBJ2-5; 7 bases match TRBD1. V was pared by 5 bases and J by 5 bases, with 8 bases of the junction left unmatched. This CDR3 contains 14 residues. Germline V CDR1 and CDR2: KGHSH, LQKENI. Written as DNA, the CDR3 is TGTGCCAGCTCAAAGCGACAGGGATTGGAGACCCAGTACTTC. Translating gives CASSKRQGLETQYF.

The chain carries TRBV19 and TRBJ2-6; D not certain. The CDR3 length is 15 residues. Germline CDR1 and CDR2: LNHDA and SQIVND (reference sequence). V was pared by 2 bases and J by 1 base, with 6 bases between. The CDR3, as DNA: TGTGCCAGTAGTATAATCCAATCTGGGGCCAACGTCCTGACTTTC. Encoded protein: CASSIIQSGANVLTF.

The chain uses TRBV27 and TRBJ1-6; maybe TRBD1 (5 bases). The CDR3 loop spans 19 amino acids. CDR1 is MNHEY, CDR2 SMNVEV, per germline (reference sequence). Trimming left V 5 bases short and J 0 bases short, with 20 bases between. The CDR3 coding sequence is TGTGCCAGCAGTCCCTACCGGACAAGGGCCGGCTCCTATAATTCACCCCTCCACTTT. Amino acids: CASSPYRTRAGSYNSPLHF.

This clone was observed a few times. This chain connects TRBV7-9 to TRBJ2-7, with 9 positions matching TRBD1. The CDR3 spans 16 residues. The J segment lost 0 bases and the V segment lost 4 bases, leaving 7 bases of the junction unmatched. Germline CDR1 SEHNR, CDR2 FQNEAQ (reference sequence). The CDR3 region is CASSSSPGQGSYEQYF. CDR3 nucleotides: TGTGCCAGCAGCTCGAGTCCGGGACAGGGCTCCTACGAGCAGTACTTC.

The J gene is TRBJ2-3, the V gene TRBV5-6; D unclear. V was pared by 2 bases and J by 8 bases, with 12 bases between. The CDR3 covers 13 residues. Per germline, CDR1 SGHDT and CDR2 YYEEEE. The CDR3 DNA reads as TGTGCCAGCAGCTTTTCCCACTGGGCTACGCAGTATTTT. Translated: CASSFSHWATQYF.

This rearrangement joins TRBV5-6 to TRBJ1-5, with TRBD1 matching 7 bases. CDR1 SGHDT and CDR2 YYEEEE come from the germline V gene. The CDR3 covers 14 residues. The V and J ends lost 3 bases and 4 bases, in that order; junction bases with no gene match: 4. CDR3 DNA sequence: TGTGCCAGCAGCTCCGGGACAGTAAATCAGCCCCAGCATTTT. Encoded protein: CASSSGTVNQPQHF.

This rearrangement joins TRBV6-1 to TRBJ2-3; D is undetermined. Germline values: CDR1 MNHNS, CDR2 SASEGT. The V end was cut by 5 bases, the J end by 0 bases, with 12 bases between. The CDR3 length is 15 residues. CDR3 amino acids: CASSRVIPSTDTQYF. In nucleotides, the CDR3 is TGTGCCAGCAGTCGCGTCATACCCAGCACAGATACGCAGTATTTT.

The chain is built from TRBV7-9 and TRBJ2-1; possibly TRBD2 for D (6 bases). The germline CDR1 and CDR2 sequences are SEHNR and FQNEAQ (reference sequence). The CDR3 has 14 amino acids. V shed 10 bases and J shed 5 bases, with 18 bases lying between them. CDR3 DNA: TGTGCCACCCCCGCGGGGCGTTCGGACAATGAGCAGTTCTTC. This encodes CATPAGRSDNEQFF.

This clone was counted between two and nine times. The identical CDR3 is also encoded by other nucleotide sequences in the sample. The rearrangement links TRBV28 to TRBJ2-7; D not certain. CDR1 and CDR2 from the germline V gene are MDHEN and SYDVKM. Trimming stripped 5 bases from V and 4 bases from J, with 9 bases between. CDR3 length: 12 residues. CDR3 nucleotide sequence: TGTGCCAGCAGTCTTGGCCTATACGAGCAGTACTTC. It specifies CASSLGLYEQYF.

This clone turned up a few times. This chain connects TRBV19 to TRBJ1-6, with 8 bases identical to TRBD1. With 6 bases clipped from V and 5 bases from J, the junction kept 6 bases outside the gene matches. CDR3 length: 15 amino acids. Germline V CDR1 and CDR2: LNHDA, SQIVND (reference sequence). CDR3: CASSNQGANNSPLHF. The CDR3 DNA reads as TGTGCCAGTAGCAACCAGGGGGCCAATAATTCACCCCTCCACTTT.

The V and J genes are TRBV5-4 and TRBJ1-5; the match to TRBD1 covers 7 bases. The V gene end was trimmed by 3 bases and the J gene end by 8 bases; junction bases not matched to a gene: 8. CDR3 length: 14 amino acids. Germline loops: CDR1 SGHNT, CDR2 YYREEE (reference sequence). The CDR3 bases are TGTGCCAGCAGCTCTCAGGGGGTGGAGGAGCCCCAGCATTTT. Protein: CASSSQGVEEPQHF.

The chain couples TRBV5-1 to TRBJ2-5; 7 positions agree with TRBD1. CDR3 length equals 14 residues. V was pared by 4 bases and J by 2 bases, with 5 bases of the junction left unmatched. Germline assignment: CDR1 SGHRS and CDR2 YFSETQ. This chain's CDR3 is CASSTQGIQETQYF. CDR3 nucleotides: TGCGCCAGCAGCACACAGGGGATTCAAGAGACCCAGTACTTC. The full variable domain, in which reference TRBV5-1 and TRBJ2-5 provide the parts outside the CDR3, is KAGVTQTPRYLIKTRGQQVTLSCSPISGHRSVSWYQQTPGQGLQFLFEYFSETQRNKGNFPGRFSGRQFSNSRSEMNVSTLELGDSALYLCASSTQGIQETQYFGPGTRLLVL.

The chain joins TRBV29-1 to TRBJ2-6; D unresolved. Germline loops: CDR1 SQVTM, CDR2 ANQGSEA. V lost 6 bases and J 0 bases, leaving 9 bases between the germline ends. The CDR3 runs 14 residues. The CDR3 DNA is TGCAGCGTCAAGGAATTCTCTGGGGCCAACGTCCTGACTTTC. Translated: CSVKEFSGANVLTF.

V is TRBV28 and J is TRBJ2-3; D not certain. Germline V CDR1 and CDR2: MDHEN, SYDVKM. V dropped 6 bases and J dropped 2 bases, with 9 bases sitting between them. This CDR3 contains 13 residues. The CDR3 reads CASSPFNTDTQYF. The CDR3 DNA sequence: TGTGCCAGCAGCCCCTTTAACACAGATACGCAGTATTTT.

CDR3: CASSQGQGTGYGYTF. The DNA of the CDR3 is TGCGCCAGCAGCCAAGGGCAGGGAACCGGCTATGGCTACACCTTC. The chain recombines TRBV4-3 with TRBJ1-2; TRBD1 might be the D (5 bases). Germline lookup yields CDR1 LGHNA and CDR2 YSLEER. This CDR3 has 15 amino acids. Trimming cost V 1 base and J 4 bases, with 13 bases left between them.

This clone was recorded a few times. The chain has TRBV2 and TRBJ2-7, with D possibly matching TRBD1 (6 bases). V lost 4 bases and J 4 bases, leaving 14 bases between the germline ends. The CDR3 contains 14 residues. The germline gives CDR1 SNHLY, CDR2 FYNNEI. The CDR3: CASSGGRGGYEQYF. The DNA of the CDR3 is TGTGCCAGCAGTGGCGGCAGGGGTGGGTACGAGCAGTACTTC. Combining the CDR3 with reference TRBV2 and TRBJ2-7 gives the whole variable domain EPEVTQTPSHQVTQMGQEVILRCVPISNHLYFYWYRQILGQKVEFLVSFYNNEISEKSEIFDDQFSVERPDGSNFTLKIRSTKLEDSAMYFCASSGGRGGYEQYFGPGTRLTVT.

The gene calls are TRBV2 and TRBJ2-2; D may be TRBD1 (6 bases). The V end was cut by 4 bases, the J end by 3 bases, with 9 bases between. CDR1 SNHLY and CDR2 FYNNEI come from the germline V gene. The CDR3 loop spans 14 amino acids. CDR3 loop: CASSGTDYTGELFF. The CDR3 bases are TGTGCCAGCAGTGGGACAGACTACACCGGGGAGCTGTTTTTT.

Points on this clone: The sample carries other DNA sequences with the same CDR3. The V and J genes are TRBV5-4 and TRBJ2-5, with no clear D. Trimming removed 1 base from V and 3 bases from J, with 7 bases in between. The V gene's germline CDR1 is SGHNT and CDR2 YYREEE (reference sequence). The CDR3 runs 13 residues. The CDR3 DNA is TGTGCCAGCAGCTTGCGTGGAGAAGAGACCCAGTACTTC. Encoded protein: CASSLRGEETQYF.

The sample holds a few counts of this clone. This sequence joins TRBV2 and TRBJ1-5; D remains ambiguous. This CDR3 is built from 14 residues. Germline V lookup: CDR1 SNHLY, CDR2 FYNNEI. V was shortened by 1 base and J by 1 base, with 5 bases between the two germline ends. The CDR3, as DNA: TGTGCCAGCAGTGAAGTCAACAGCAATCAGCCCCAGCATTTT. Residues: CASSEVNSNQPQHF.

This chain links TRBV28 with TRBJ1-6, with D maybe TRBD1 (6 bases). Germline V CDR1 and CDR2: MDHEN, SYDVKM. V was shortened by 6 bases and J by 7 bases, with 13 bases between the two germline ends. The CDR3 consists of 14 residues. CDR3: CASRTGQSNSPLHF. In DNA, the CDR3 is TGTGCCAGCAGGACCGGACAGTCAAATTCACCCCTCCACTTT.

In this sample, this clone turned up a few times. The V call is TRBV11-2, the J call TRBJ2-7; a possible D gene is TRBD1 (6 bases). This CDR3 has 15 amino acids. Trimming stripped 4 bases from V and 3 bases from J, with 16 bases between. The V gene's germline CDR1 is SGHAT and CDR2 FQNNGV. The CDR3 here is CASSSLRDKRYEQYF. The CDR3, as DNA: TGTGCCAGCAGCTCTCTCCGGGACAAGCGCTACGAGCAGTACTTC.